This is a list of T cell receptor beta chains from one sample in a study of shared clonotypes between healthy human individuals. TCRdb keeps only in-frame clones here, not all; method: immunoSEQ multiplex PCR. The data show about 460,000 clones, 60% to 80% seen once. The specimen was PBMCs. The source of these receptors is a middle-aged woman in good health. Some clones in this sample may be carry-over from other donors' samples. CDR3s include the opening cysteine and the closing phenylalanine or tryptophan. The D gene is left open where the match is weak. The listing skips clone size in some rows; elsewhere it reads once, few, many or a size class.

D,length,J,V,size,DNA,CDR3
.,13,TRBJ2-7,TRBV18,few,TGTGCCAGCTCACCCGACAACGGGGGCGAGCAGTACTTC,CASSPDNGGEQYF
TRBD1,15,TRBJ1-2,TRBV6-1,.,TGTGCCAGCAGTTCCCCGGGACAGGGTCACTATGGCTACACCTTC,CASSSPGQGHYGYTF
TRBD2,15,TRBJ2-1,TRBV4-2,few,TGTGCCAGCAGTTACAGGCGGGAGGTTCCCAATGAGCAGTTCTTC,CASSYRREVPNEQFF
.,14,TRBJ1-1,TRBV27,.,TGTGCCACCGGGCGGGGGATGAGGATCACTGAAGCTTTCTTT,CATGRGMRITEAFF
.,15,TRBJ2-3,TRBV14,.,TGTGCCAGCAGCCTACTAGCGCGAGGGGGAGATACGCAGTATTTT,CASSLLARGGDTQYF
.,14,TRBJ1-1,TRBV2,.,TGTGCCAGCAGTAATCTAACCCCGAACACTGAAGCTTTCTTT,CASSNLTPNTEAFF
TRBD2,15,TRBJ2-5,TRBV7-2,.,TGTGCCAGCAGACGCACTAGCGCCAAGCATGCGACCCAGTACTTC,CASRRTSAKHATQYF
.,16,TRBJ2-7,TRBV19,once,TGTGCCAGTAGTATCACGAGGTCCGCGGGATCCTACGAGCAGTACTTC,CASSITRSAGSYEQYF
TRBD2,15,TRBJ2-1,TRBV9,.,TGTGCCAGCAGCGCGGGACTAGCGACATACAATGAGCAGTTCTTC,CASSAGLATYNEQFF
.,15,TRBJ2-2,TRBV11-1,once,TGTGCCAGCAGCTTGCGGCAGGTCGAGACCGGGGAGCTGTTTTTT,CASSLRQVETGELFF
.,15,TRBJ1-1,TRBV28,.,TGTGCCAGCAGTGCCCAGAGCTCTGGGAACACTGAAGCTTTCTTT,CASSAQSSGNTEAFF